This TCR beta chain was captured by sequencing in a study of blood T cells in healthy people across ages. In the case of this clonotype: Antigen specificity is unknown.

The CDR3 totals 13 residues. Trimming pared 4 bases from V and 4 bases from J, leaving 10 bases between. The germline CDR1 and CDR2 sequences are SEHNR and FQNEAQ (reference sequence). Study observations and caveats: Compared with aged donors, long-lived donors showed fewer expanded clones, suggesting selection. Percentage of naive T cells showed a strong correlation with TCR beta diversity. Since the PBMCs were unsorted, naive and antigen-experienced cells could not be conclusively compared.

A second about 7 to 12 cycle PCR used barcoded and J-beta primers. Every cDNA was tagged by a template-switch adaptor with 12 random nucleotides. Via MiXCR, TCRdb re-called the 5' RACE reads, giving one row per CDR3 protein. Of roughly 1 million distinct CDR3 sequences listed, 20% to 25% are singletons. The data were also submitted as part of a second study, on T cells of mothers and their children.

This sequence originates from a girl aged 2 to 9 in good health. The source material was blood. This chain uses TRBV7-9 with TRBJ1-2; no reliable D call. In DNA, the CDR3 is TGTGCCAGCAGCTCCGCAGTTGGCTATGGCTACACCTTC. Its translation is CASSSAVGYGYTF.